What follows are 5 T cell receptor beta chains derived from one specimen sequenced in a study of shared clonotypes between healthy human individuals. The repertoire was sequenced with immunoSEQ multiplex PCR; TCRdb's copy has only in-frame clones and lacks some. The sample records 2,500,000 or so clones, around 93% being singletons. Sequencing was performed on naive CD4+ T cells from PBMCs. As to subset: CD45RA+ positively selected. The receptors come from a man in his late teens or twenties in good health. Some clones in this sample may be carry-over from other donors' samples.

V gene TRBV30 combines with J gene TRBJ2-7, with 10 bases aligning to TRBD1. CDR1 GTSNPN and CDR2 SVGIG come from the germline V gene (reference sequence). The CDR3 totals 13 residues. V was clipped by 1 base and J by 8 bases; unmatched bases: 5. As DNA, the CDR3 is TGTGCCTGGAGTGCGACGACAGGGGGCAAGCAGTACTTC. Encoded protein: CAWSATTGGKQYF. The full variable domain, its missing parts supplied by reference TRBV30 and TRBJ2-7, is SQTIHQWPATLVQPVGSPLSLECTVEGTSNPNLYWYRQAAGRGLQLLFYSVGIGQISSEVPQNLSASRPQDRQFILSSKKLLLSDSGFYLCAWSATTGGKQYFGPGTRLTVT.

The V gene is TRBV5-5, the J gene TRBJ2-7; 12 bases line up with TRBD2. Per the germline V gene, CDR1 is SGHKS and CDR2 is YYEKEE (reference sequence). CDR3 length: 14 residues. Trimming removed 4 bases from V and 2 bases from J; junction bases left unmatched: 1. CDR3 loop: CASSRLAGAYEQYF. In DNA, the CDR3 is TGTGCCAGCAGCCGACTAGCGGGAGCCTACGAGCAGTACTTC.

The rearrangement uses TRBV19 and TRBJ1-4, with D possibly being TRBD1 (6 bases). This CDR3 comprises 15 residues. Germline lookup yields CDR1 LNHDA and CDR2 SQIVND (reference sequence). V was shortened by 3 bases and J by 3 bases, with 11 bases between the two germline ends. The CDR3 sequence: CASSIRGGANEKLFF. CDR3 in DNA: TGTGCCAGTAGTATCAGAGGGGGAGCTAATGAAAAACTGTTTTTT.

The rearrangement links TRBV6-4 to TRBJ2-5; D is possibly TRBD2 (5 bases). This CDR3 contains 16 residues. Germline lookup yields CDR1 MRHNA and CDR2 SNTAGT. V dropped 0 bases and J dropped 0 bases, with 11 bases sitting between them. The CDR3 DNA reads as TGTGCCAGCAGTGACTCGAGGCTCGGGGACCAAGAGACCCAGTACTTC. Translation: CASSDSRLGDQETQYF.

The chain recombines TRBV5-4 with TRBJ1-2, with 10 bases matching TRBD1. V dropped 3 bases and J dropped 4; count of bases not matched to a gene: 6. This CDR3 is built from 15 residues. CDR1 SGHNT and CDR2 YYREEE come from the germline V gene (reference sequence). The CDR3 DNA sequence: TGTGCCAGCAGCTCTGGACAGGGGGTAACCTATGGCTACACCTTC. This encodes CASSSGQGVTYGYTF.